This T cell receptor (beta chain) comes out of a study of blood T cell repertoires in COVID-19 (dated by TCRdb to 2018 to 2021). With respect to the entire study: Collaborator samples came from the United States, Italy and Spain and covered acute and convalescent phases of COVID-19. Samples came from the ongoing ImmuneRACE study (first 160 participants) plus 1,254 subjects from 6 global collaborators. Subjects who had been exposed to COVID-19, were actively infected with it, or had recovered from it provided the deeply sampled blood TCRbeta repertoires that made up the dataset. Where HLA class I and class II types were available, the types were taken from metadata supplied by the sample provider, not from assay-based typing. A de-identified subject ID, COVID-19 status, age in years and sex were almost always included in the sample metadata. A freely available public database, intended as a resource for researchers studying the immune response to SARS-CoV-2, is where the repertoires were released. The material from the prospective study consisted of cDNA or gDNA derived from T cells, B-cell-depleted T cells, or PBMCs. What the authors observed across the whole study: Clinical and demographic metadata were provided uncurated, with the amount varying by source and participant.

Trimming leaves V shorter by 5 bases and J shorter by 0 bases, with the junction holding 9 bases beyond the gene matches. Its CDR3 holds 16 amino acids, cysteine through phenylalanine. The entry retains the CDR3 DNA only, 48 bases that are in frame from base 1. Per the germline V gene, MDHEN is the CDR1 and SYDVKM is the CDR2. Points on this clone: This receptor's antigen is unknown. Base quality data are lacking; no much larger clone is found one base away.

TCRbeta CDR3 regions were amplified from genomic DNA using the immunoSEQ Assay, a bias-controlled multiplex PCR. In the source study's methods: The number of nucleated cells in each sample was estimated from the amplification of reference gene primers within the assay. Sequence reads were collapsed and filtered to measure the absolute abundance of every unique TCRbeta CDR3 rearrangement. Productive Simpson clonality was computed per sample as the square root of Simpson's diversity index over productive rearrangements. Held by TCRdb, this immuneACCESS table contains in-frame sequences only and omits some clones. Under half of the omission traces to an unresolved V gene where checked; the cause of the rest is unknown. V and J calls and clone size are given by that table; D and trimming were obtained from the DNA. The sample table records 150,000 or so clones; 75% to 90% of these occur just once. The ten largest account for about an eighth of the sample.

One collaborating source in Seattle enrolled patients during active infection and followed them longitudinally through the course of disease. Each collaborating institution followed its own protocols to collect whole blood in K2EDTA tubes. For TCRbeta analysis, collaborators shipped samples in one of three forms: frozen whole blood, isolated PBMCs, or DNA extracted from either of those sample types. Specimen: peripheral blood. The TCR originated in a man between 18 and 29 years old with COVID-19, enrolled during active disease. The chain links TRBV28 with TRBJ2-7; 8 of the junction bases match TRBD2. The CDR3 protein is CASSETSGPSSYEQYF. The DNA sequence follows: TGTGCCAGCAGTGAAACTAGCGGTCCCTCCTCCTACGAGCAGTACTTC.